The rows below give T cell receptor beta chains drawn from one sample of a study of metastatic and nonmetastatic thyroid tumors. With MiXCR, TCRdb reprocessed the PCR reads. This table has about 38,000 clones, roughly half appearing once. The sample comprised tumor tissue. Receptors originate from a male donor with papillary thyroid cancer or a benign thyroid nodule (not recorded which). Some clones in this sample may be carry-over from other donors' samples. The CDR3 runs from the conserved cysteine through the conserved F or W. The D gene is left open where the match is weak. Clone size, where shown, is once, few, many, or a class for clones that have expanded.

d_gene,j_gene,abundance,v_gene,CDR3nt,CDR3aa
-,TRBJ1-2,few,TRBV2,TGTGCCAGCACCCGGTTGGGCACCTCACGCTATGGCTACACCTTC,CASTRLGTSRYGYTF
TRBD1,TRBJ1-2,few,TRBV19,TGTGCCAGTAGTAGCACCCGGACAGGGAGCCATGGCTACACCTTC,CASSSTRTGSHGYTF
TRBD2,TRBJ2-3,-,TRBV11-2,TGTGCCAGCAGCCGTGTAGCCGGGAGGGCCGTAAGGGATACGCAGTATTTT,CASSRVAGRAVRDTQYF
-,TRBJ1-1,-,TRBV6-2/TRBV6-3,TGTGCCAGCAGTTACCAAGCGGCAAACACTGAAGCTTTCTTT,CASSYQAANTEAFF
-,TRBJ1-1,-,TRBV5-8,TGTGCCAGCAGCCCCAGAGTAGTGAACACTGAAGCTTTCTTT,CASSPRVVNTEAFF
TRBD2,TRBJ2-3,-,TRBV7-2,TGTGCCAGCACCTTCCCGGGGGGAAAGGATACGCAGTATTTT,CASTFPGGKDTQYF
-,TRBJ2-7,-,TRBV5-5,TGTGCCAGCAGCCTTTCGGCTTACGAGCAGTACTTC,CASSLSAYEQYF
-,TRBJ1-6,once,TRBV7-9,TGTGCCAGCAGCTCCGCCCTGTCCTTGAATTCACCCCTCCACTTT,CASSSALSLNSPLHF
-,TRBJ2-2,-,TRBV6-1,TGTGCCAGCAGTGATCTCCCCCAGGTCGCGGGGAACACCGGGGAGCTGTTTTTT,CASSDLPQVAGNTGELFF
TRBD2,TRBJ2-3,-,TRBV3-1,TGTGCCAGCAGCCAGGGGCGGGGGGCTCTCTACACAGATACGCAGTATTTT,CASSQGRGALYTDTQYF
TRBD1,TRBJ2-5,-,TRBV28,TGTGCCAGCAGCGAGACAGGGCCTTGGGAGACCCAGTACTTC,CASSETGPWETQYF
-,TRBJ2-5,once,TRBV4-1,TGCGCCAGCAGCCAAGAGAGTAGGAGTCAGACCCAGTACTTC,CASSQESRSQTQYF
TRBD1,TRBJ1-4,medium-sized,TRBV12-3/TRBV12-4,TGTGCCAGCATTCCAGACAGGGAGAATGAAAAACTGTTTTTT,CASIPDRENEKLFF
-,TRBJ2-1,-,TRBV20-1,TGCAGTGCTAGTTGGGGGTCTGGCAGCCCGGACAACACCTACAATGAGCAGTTCTTC,CSASWGSGSPDNTYNEQFF
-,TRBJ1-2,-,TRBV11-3,TGTGCCAGCAGCCCGCGGAGGGGCTCTAACTATGGCTACACCTTC,CASSPRRGSNYGYTF
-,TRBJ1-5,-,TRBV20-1,TGCAGTGCTACCTCTCCGCATACCTATAGCAATCAGCCCCAGCATTTT,CSATSPHTYSNQPQHF
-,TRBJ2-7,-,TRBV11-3,TGTGCCAGCAGCTTAGATCTGATGGGTGAGCAGTACTTC,CASSLDLMGEQYF
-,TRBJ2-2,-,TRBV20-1,TGCAGTGCTAGCGCTTTTAGCGGTGCGAACACCGGGGAGCTGTTTTTT,CSASAFSGANTGELFF
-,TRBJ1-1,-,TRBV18,TGTGCCAGCTCATCGGGGGCGAAGAACACTGAAGCTTTCTTT,CASSSGAKNTEAFF
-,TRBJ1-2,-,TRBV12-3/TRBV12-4,TGTGCCAGCAGTTTAATCCCTAACTATGGCTACACCTTC,CASSLIPNYGYTF
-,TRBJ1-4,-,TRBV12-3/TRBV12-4,TGTGCCAGCAGTTTAAAAAGGACTGAAAAACTGTTTTTT,CASSLKRTEKLFF
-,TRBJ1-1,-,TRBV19,TGTGCCAGTAGTATCGGACACATGAACACTGAAGCTTTCTTT,CASSIGHMNTEAFF
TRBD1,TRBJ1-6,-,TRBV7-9,TGTGCCAGCAAGGCGTCAGGGGGTAATTCACCCCTCCACTTT,CASKASGGNSPLHF
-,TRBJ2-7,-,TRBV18,TGTGCCAGCTCACCAGGACCAGGGCCGTTCTACGAGCAGTACTTC,CASSPGPGPFYEQYF
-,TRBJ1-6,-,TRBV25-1,TGTGCCAGTCAGGGGAGCGGGAATTCACCCCTCCACTTT,CASQGSGNSPLHF
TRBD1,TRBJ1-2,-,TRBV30,TGTGCCTGGGCAGGGGGGTATGGCTACACCTTC,CAWAGGYGYTF
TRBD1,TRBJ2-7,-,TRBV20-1,TGCAGTGCTAAAGACAGGGGGAACGAGCAGTACTTC,CSAKDRGNEQYF
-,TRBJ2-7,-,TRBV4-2,TGTGCCAGCAGCCCTAATGGGGCGGCGGAGCAGTACTTC,CASSPNGAAEQYF
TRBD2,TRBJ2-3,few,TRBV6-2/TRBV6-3,TGTGCCAGCAGTTACAATCCTAGCGGGTACACAGATACGCAGTATTTT,CASSYNPSGYTDTQYF